This T cell receptor beta chain was recorded in a study of blood T cell repertoires in COVID-19 (dated by TCRdb to between 2020 and 2021). Broadly, across the study: Collaborator samples came from the United States, Italy and Spain and covered acute and convalescent phases of COVID-19. The prospective study material was composed of cDNA or gDNA derived from T cells, B-cell-depleted T cells, or PBMCs. The dataset comprised deeply sampled blood TCRbeta repertoires from subjects exposed to, actively infected with, or recovered from COVID-19. The repertoires were released in a freely available public database intended as a resource for research on the immune response to SARS-CoV-2. The samples were drawn from the first 160 participants of the ongoing ImmuneRACE study and from over 950 subjects provided by 6 global collaborators. The sample metadata nearly always contained a de-identified subject ID, COVID-19 status, age in years and sex. Where available, HLA class I and class II types were obtained from metadata supplied by the sample provider rather than from assay-based typing.

At one collaborating source in Seattle, patients were enrolled during active infection and were followed longitudinally through the course of disease. The collaborating institutions used their own protocols to collect whole blood in K2EDTA tubes. For TCRbeta analysis, collaborators shipped samples as frozen whole blood, isolated PBMCs, or DNA extracted from either of those sample types. Spanning cysteine to phenylalanine, the CDR3 consists of 14 amino acids. Only the CDR3 region is kept as DNA, spanning 42 bases read in frame from base 1. CDR1 and CDR2 are drawn from the germline V gene (reference sequence): LNHNV, YYDKDF. Trimming removed 0 bases from V and 3 bases from J, leaving 9 bases between the germline ends. TCRbeta CDR3 regions were amplified from genomic DNA using the immunoSEQ Assay, a bias-controlled multiplex PCR. Regarding the original processing steps: Within the assay, amplification of reference gene primers was used to estimate how many nucleated cells each sample contained. To quantify the absolute abundance of each unique TCRbeta CDR3 rearrangement, sequence reads were collapsed and filtered. For each sample, productive Simpson clonality was calculated by taking the square root of Simpson's diversity index across productive rearrangements. The immuneACCESS repertoire file appears here via TCRdb, limited to in-frame rearrangements. These files lack a portion of the clones; in checked studies, under half of the deficit traces to unresolved V genes, and the cause of the others is not known. V and J calls plus clone size are reproduced from that table; the DNA served to infer D and trimming. Here the sample has around 270,000 clones; 80% to 85% occur a single time. The ten most abundant clones make up 15% to 17% of the sample.

On the study overall, not on this receptor specifically: The quantity of clinical and demographic metadata differed by source and by participant and was supplied without curation.

This clone was observed a single time. The antigen it binds to is not known. The sample holds no much larger clone one base away, and base qualities are not on file. The receptor comes from a person aged 70 to 85 with COVID-19, enrolled during active disease. Sequencing was carried out using peripheral blood. The V and J genes are TRBV15 and TRBJ2-7, with TRBD2 as a weak D call on 5 bases. The CDR3 has the sequence CATSRDLRDYEQYF. The bases are TGTGCCACCAGCAGAGATCTACGGGACTACGAGCAGTACTTC.